Sequencing of this TCR beta chain was carried out in a study of early T cells in non-severe SARS-CoV-2 infection. The wider study: Investigators sequenced bulk RNA drawn from unsorted whole blood, and chains remained unpaired.

This clonotype has a handful of counts. Its target is unknown. Study-wide results and limits: A preference for anti-spike CD8 responses marked VDJdb matching, which missed private and CD4 specificities.

Each CDR3 protein is one row after TCRdb ran MiXCR on the 5' RACE reads. The table records around 92,000 distinct CDR3 sequences, approximately 10% of them present only once. Material for sequencing was whole blood. The receptor was derived from an adult who was a healthcare worker with PCR-confirmed SARS-CoV-2 infection or an uninfected control (not recorded which).

CDR3 bases: TGTGCCAGCAGCCAATCGAGGAGGGGCGTAGAGAATGAAAAACTGTTTTTT. Translating it yields CASSQSRRGVENEKLFF. The V gene is TRBV16, the J gene TRBJ1-4, with a weak D call TRBD1 (5 bases). The CDR3 has 17 amino acids. V shed 0 bases and J shed 5 bases, with 16 bases lying between them. The germline CDR1 and CDR2 sequences are KGHSY and FQNENV. Full variable domain (rest looked up from reference TRBV16 and TRBJ1-4): GEEVAQTPKHLVRGEGQKAKLYCAPIKGHSYVFWYQQVLKNEFKFLISFQNENVFDETGMPKERFSAKCLPNSPCSLEIQATKLEDSAVYFCASSQSRRGVENEKLFFGSGTQLSVL.